This TCR beta chain was recovered during a study of human T cells and chemical hapten exposure. Comment on this clonotype: What it recognizes is unknown.

General study findings and limits: TCRs above 1 in 1000 frequency did not change with DPC sensitization.

The library labeled individual cDNA molecules by adding unique molecular identifiers to them. One entry per CDR3 protein results from TCRdb running MiXCR on the RACE reads. Of 30,000 to 40,000 distinct CDR3 sequences in the sample, less than 5.5% are singletons; the top ten hold roughly 13%. Sample time point: healthy volunteer bleed at 6 weeks. The template was total RNA from unfractionated whole blood. Per the germline V gene, CDR1 is DFQATT and CDR2 is SNEGSKA (reference sequence). After removal of 6 bases from V and 1 base from J, the junction contained 5 bases not matched to a gene. CDR3 size: 14 residues.

The sample consisted of whole blood. The sequence came from a human donor in good health. Some clones in this sample may be carry-over from other donors' samples. V is TRBV20-1 and J is TRBJ1-5; 8 bases agree with TRBD1. The CDR3 sequence: CSATRTGSNQPQHF. DNA for the CDR3: TGCAGTGCCACTCGGACAGGGAGCAATCAGCCCCAGCATTTT.